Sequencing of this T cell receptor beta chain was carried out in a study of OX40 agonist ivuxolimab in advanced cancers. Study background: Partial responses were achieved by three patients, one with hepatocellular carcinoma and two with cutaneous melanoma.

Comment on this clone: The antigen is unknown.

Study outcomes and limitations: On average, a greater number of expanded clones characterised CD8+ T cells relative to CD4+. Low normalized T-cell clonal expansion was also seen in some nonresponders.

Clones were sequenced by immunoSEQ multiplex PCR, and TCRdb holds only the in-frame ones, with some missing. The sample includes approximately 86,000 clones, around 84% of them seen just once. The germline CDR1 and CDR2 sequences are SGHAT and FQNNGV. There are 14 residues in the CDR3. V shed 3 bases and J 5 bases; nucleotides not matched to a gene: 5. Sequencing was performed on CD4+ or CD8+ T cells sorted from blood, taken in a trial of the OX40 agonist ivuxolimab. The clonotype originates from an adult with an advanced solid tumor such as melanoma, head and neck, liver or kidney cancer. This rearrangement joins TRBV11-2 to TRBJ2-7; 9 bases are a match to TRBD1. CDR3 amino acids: CASSFTDRGHEQYF. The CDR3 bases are TGTGCCAGCAGCTTTACGGACAGGGGCCACGAGCAGTACTTC.